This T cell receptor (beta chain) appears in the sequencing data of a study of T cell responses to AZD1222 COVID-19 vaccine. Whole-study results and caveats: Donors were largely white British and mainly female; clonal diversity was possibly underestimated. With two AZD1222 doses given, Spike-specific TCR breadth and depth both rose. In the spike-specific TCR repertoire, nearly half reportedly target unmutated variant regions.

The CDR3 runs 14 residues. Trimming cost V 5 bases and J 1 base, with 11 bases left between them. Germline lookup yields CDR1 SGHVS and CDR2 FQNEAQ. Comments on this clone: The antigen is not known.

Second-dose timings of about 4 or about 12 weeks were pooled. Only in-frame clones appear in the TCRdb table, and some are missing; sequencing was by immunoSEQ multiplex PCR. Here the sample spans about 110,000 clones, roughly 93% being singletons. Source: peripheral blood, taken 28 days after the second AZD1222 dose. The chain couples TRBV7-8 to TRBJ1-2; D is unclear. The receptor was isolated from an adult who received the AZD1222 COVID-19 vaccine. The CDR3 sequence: CASSPGGFNYGYTF. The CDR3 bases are TGTGCCAGCAGCCCGGGCGGCTTTAACTATGGCTACACCTTC.